The T cell receptor beta chain described here comes from a study of CD8 T cells in Susac syndrome. Trimming took 4 bases from V and 1 from J, leaving 11 bases between them. Germline CDR1 DFQATT, CDR2 SNEGSKA (reference sequence). CDR3 length: 15 residues. A few counts support this clonotype. About 0.5 to 1 ug RNA was reverse transcribed with random hexamers. TCRdb reprocessed the immunoSEQ multiplex PCR reads with MiXCR, giving one entry per CDR3 protein. Of fewer than 350,000 distinct CDR3 sequences listed, about nine tenths were seen once; the top ten hold 0.18%. Specimen: CD8+ T cells from PBMCs. This TCR was recovered from a human donor with multiple sclerosis. The genes are TRBV20-1 and TRBJ2-6; TRBD1 might be the D (5 bases). CDR3 DNA: TGCAGTGCTAATTCCCAGGGATCTGGGGCCAACGTCCTGACTTTC. Translating gives CSANSQGSGANVLTF.